This T cell receptor beta chain was recovered during a study of shared clonotypes between healthy human individuals. On this clone itself: The antigen is unknown.

Into CD45RA+ naive and CD45RA-negative memory subsets, the CD4+ cells were split. Generated by immunoSEQ multiplex PCR, the TCRdb table keeps only in-frame clones and is missing some. The table shows roughly 2,300,000 clones, with 85% to 95% occurring only once. Regarding the study as a whole: Incomplete sequencing of sorted subsets was indicated by rarefaction despite large depth.

V was clipped by 4 bases and J by 2 bases, with 13 bases between them. From germline, CDR1 is SGHTS and CDR2 YDEGEE. The CDR3 covers 15 residues. The V call is TRBV5-8, the J call TRBJ2-1; tentatively, D is TRBD1 (6 bases). The clonotype was recovered from a man aged 18 to 29 in good health. Some clones in this sample may be carry-over from other donors' samples. The material sequenced was naive CD4+ T cells from PBMCs. Subset indicated: CD45RA+ positively selected. The CDR3 spells CASSLTGRTYNEQFF. In DNA form, the CDR3 reads TGTGCCAGCAGCCTGACAGGTAGGACCTACAATGAGCAGTTCTTC.